This passage covers 25 T cell receptor beta chains from one sample sequenced in a study of cytomegalovirus exposure and HLA in healthy donors (dated by TCRdb to the late 2010s). The library was generated by the immunoSEQ multiplex PCR assay. For the multiplex PCR, a mixture combining 60 forward primers for TCR Vbeta segments and 13 reverse primers for TCR Jbeta segments was used. The table comes from immuneACCESS by way of TCRdb, which keeps in-frame sequences with V and J called. Part of the clones is missing from these tables; in studies checked, under half for an unresolved V gene and the rest for unknown reasons. The table held for this sample gives about 140,000 clones. The biggest ten clones account for about 0.96% of the sample. Sequences were obtained from PBMCs. The receptor source for this set is a male donor in good health and CMV-seronegative.

This chain links TRBV7-9 with TRBJ1-4; D is unclear. Germline lookup yields CDR1 SEHNR and CDR2 FQNEAQ (reference sequence). The CDR3 runs to 15 residues. Trimming took off 2 bases at V and 2 bases at J, with 9 bases between the two ends. CDR3 coding DNA: TGTGCCAGCAGCTTACCAGGTCAGACTAATGAAAAACTGTTTTTT. Amino acids: CASSLPGQTNEKLFF.

Note on this clone: This CDR3 fails to terminate in the conserved phenylalanine or tryptophan, so it likely reflects a read error. The limits of the CDR3 on the DNA are not certain, so only TCRdb's listed CDR3 is given. The V gene is TRBV12-2, the J gene TRBJ2-7; TRBD1, the D gene given by the table, was not confirmed from the DNA. TRBV12-2 is a pseudogene locus. The CDR3 extends over 9 residues, inclusive of both ends. The CDR3 reads CASRYGTSL.

The gene calls are TRBV11-2 and TRBJ2-2; no clear D. This CDR3 has 15 residues. The germline V and J ends were trimmed by 4 bases and 5 bases, with 14 bases remaining between them. Germline CDR1 is SGHAT and CDR2 is FQNNGV. The CDR3 DNA is TGTGCCAGCAGCTGGTCCTTAGCTTCGACCGGGGAGCTGTTTTTT. Protein sequence: CASSWSLASTGELFF. Based on the CDR3 plus reference TRBV11-2 and TRBJ2-2, the full variable domain is EAGVAQSPRYKIIEKRQSVAFWCNPISGHATLYWYQQILGQGPKLLIQFQNNGVVDDSQLPKDRFSAERLKGVDSTLKIQPAKLEDSAVYLCASSWSLASTGELFFGEGSRLTVL.

The V and J genes are TRBV18 and TRBJ1-1; 9 bases match TRBD1. CDR3 length: 14 amino acids. CDR1 and CDR2 from the germline V gene are KGHSH and LQKENI. Losses at the gene ends were 4 bases for V and 4 bases for J; bases not matched to a gene: 4. Here the CDR3 DNA reads TGTGCCAGCTCACAGGGACAGGGAGTCACTGAAGCTTTCTTT. It specifies CASSQGQGVTEAFF.

The chain couples TRBV6-5 to TRBJ1-3; TRBD1 matches at 7 bases. V lost 6 bases and J lost 3; bases outside the gene matches: 5. The CDR3 loop spans 14 amino acids. CDR1 MNHEY and CDR2 SVGAGI come from the germline V gene. In DNA form, the CDR3 reads TGTGCCAGCAGACCAGACAGGGTTGGAAACACCATATATTTT. Its protein product is CASRPDRVGNTIYF.

This sequence joins TRBV27 and TRBJ1-3, with D perhaps TRBD1 (5 bases). The CDR3 extends over 19 amino acids. With 5 bases removed from V and 6 bases from J, the gap between germline ends came to 29 bases. In germline, CDR1 is MNHEY, CDR2 SMNVEV (reference sequence). CDR3 sequence reads: CASSPHGGESPQPSNTIYF. CDR3 bases: TGTGCCAGCAGTCCCCACGGGGGTGAAAGCCCTCAACCGTCAAACACCATATATTTT.

The chain links TRBV10-3 to TRBJ1-1; TRBD1 matches 8 bases. Germline CDR1 is ENHRY and CDR2 is SYGVKD. The CDR3 consists of 13 residues. Trimming cost V 4 bases and J 8 bases; bases outside gene matches: 6. The CDR3 loop reads CAISGQGALEAFF. CDR3 nucleotides: TGTGCCATCAGTGGGCAGGGGGCCCTCGAAGCTTTCTTT.

The chain is built from TRBV5-1 and TRBJ2-3, with TRBD2 identical over 10 bases. CDR1 and CDR2 (germline): SGHRS, YFSETQ. The CDR3 consists of 16 residues. The ends lost 1 base at V and 3 bases at J; junction bases unmatched: 5. CDR3 in DNA: TGCGCCAGCAGCTTGCGGACTAGCGGAACAACAGATACGCAGTATTTT. This sequence encodes CASSLRTSGTTDTQYF.

This sequence joins TRBV7-9 and TRBJ2-5; D perhaps matches TRBD2 (6 bases). Trimming cost V 5 bases and J 4 bases, with 17 bases left between them. This CDR3 contains 15 residues. The germline V gene has CDR1 SEHNR and CDR2 FQNEAQ (reference sequence). This CDR3 is CASSPVAGIGETQYF. DNA for the CDR3: TGTGCCAGCAGCCCGGTGGCGGGGATTGGAGAGACCCAGTACTTC.

V usage is TRBV18 and J usage is TRBJ1-2; 9 bases map to TRBD1. The V gene's germline CDR1 is KGHSH and CDR2 LQKENI. This CDR3 has 14 residues. V gave up 3 bases and J gave up 5 bases; unmatched junction bases: 4. CDR3 DNA sequence: TGTGCCAGCTCACCCGTGACAGGGGGATATGGCTACACCTTC. Protein sequence: CASSPVTGGYGYTF.

The rearrangement uses TRBV13 and TRBJ1-5, with D possibly matching TRBD1 (5 bases). With 2 bases removed from V and 6 bases from J, the gap between germline ends came to 11 bases. Germline CDR1 and CDR2: PRHDT and FYEKMQ (reference sequence). The CDR3 runs to 14 residues. CDR3 bases: TGTGCCAGCAGCTTACCAGGGATCGGTCAGCCCCAGCATTTT. Encoded protein: CASSLPGIGQPQHF.

This chain connects TRBV28 to TRBJ1-4; 8 bases match TRBD1. The CDR3 has 13 amino acids. V was pared by 10 bases and J by 6 bases, with 7 bases of the junction left unmatched. Germline values: CDR1 MDHEN, CDR2 SYDVKM. Written as DNA, the CDR3 is TGTGCCACCGGACAGGGTATTTATGAAAAACTGTTTTTT. It specifies CATGQGIYEKLFF.

The rearrangement links TRBV6-5 to TRBJ2-7; no definite D call. The germline V and J ends were trimmed by 2 bases and 2 bases, with 7 bases remaining between them. CDR1 is MNHEY and CDR2 is SVGAGI in the germline V gene. The CDR3 sequence is 13 residues long. CDR3 bases: TGTGCCAGCAGTTACGGCCCAGCCTACGAGCAGTACTTC. Translation: CASSYGPAYEQYF.

The chain is built from TRBV5-4 and TRBJ1-2; TRBD1 matches 8 bases. This CDR3 is 14 amino acids long. V gave up 4 bases and J gave up 11 bases; unmatched junction bases: 13. Germline values: CDR1 SGHNT, CDR2 YYREEE (reference sequence). CDR3 coding DNA: TGTGCCAGCAGCGTTTGGACTACTGACAGGGGTTACACCTTC. This encodes CASSVWTTDRGYTF.

The chain joins TRBV5-1 to TRBJ2-3; 8 nucleotides match TRBD1. The V gene end was trimmed by 4 bases and the J gene end by 0 bases; junction bases not matched to a gene: 1. This CDR3 has 14 amino acids. CDR1 is SGHRS, CDR2 YFSETQ, per germline. The CDR3 bases are TGCGCCAGCAGCGGGACAGGTAGCACAGATACGCAGTATTTT. Translation gives CASSGTGSTDTQYF.

V usage is TRBV27 and J usage is TRBJ2-7, with D possibly being TRBD1 (6 bases). Trimming left V 9 bases short and J 7 bases short, with 19 bases between. Germline values: CDR1 MNHEY, CDR2 SMNVEV (reference sequence). The CDR3 spans 13 residues. The CDR3 DNA is TGTGCCAGTACTACCGGGACAAGGGGGGAGCAGTACTTC. It yields the protein CASTTGTRGEQYF.

This chain joins TRBV19 and TRBJ1-1; D is ambiguous. The V end was cut by 5 bases, the J end by 4 bases, with 17 bases between. Looked up from germline, CDR1 is LNHDA and CDR2 is SQIVND (reference sequence). The CDR3 is made up of 15 amino acids. The CDR3 coding sequence is TGTGCCAGTAGTCTTGAGCCCCGACGGGGCACTGAAGCTTTCTTT. Protein product: CASSLEPRRGTEAFF.

The chain recombines TRBV30 with TRBJ1-2, with 7 nucleotides matching TRBD1. V was pared by 0 bases and J by 8 bases, with 0 bases of the junction left unmatched. The CDR3 spans 11 residues. Germline V gives CDR1 GTSNPN, CDR2 SVGIG (reference sequence). Here the CDR3 DNA reads TGTGCCTGGAGTGTCAGGGGGGGCTACACCTTC. The encoded protein is CAWSVRGGYTF. Filled out from reference TRBV30 and TRBJ1-2, the complete variable domain reads SQTIHQWPATLVQPVGSPLSLECTVEGTSNPNLYWYRQAAGRGLQLLFYSVGIGQISSEVPQNLSASRPQDRQFILSSKKLLLSDSGFYLCAWSVRGGYTFGSGTRLTVV.

The chain joins TRBV30 to TRBJ2-7; D uncertain. The germline CDR1 and CDR2 sequences are GTSNPN and SVGIG (reference sequence). V dropped 0 bases and J dropped 6 bases, with 15 bases sitting between them. The CDR3 contains 14 residues. The CDR3 region has the DNA TGTGCCTGGAGTGTACGGAGCAACGCAGCCGAGCAGTACTTC. It codes for CAWSVRSNAAEQYF.

In the case of this clone: Other DNA sequences in the sample encode the same CDR3. The chain links TRBV9 to TRBJ2-7, with a possible D match to TRBD2 (6 bases). The CDR3 runs to 14 residues. The ends were cut back, 0 bases at V and 4 bases at J, with 11 bases in the middle. Germline lookup yields CDR1 SGDLS and CDR2 YYNGEE. The CDR3 nucleotides read TGTGCCAGCAGCGTAGGGGGAGGACCATACGAGCAGTACTTC. Translated, it gives CASSVGGGPYEQYF.

The chain has TRBV30 and TRBJ1-4, with D uncertain. Germline CDR1 is GTSNPN and CDR2 is SVGIG (reference sequence). Trimming shortened V by 4 bases and J by 3 bases, and 18 bases separated the two germline ends. The CDR3 runs 16 residues. The CDR3 nucleotides read TGTGCCTGGATCTTACGGGAGTTTGGGGCTAATGAAAAACTGTTTTTT. It yields the protein CAWILREFGANEKLFF.

The gene calls are TRBV27 and TRBJ1-1; tentatively, D is TRBD1 (5 bases). Germline CDR1 and CDR2: MNHEY and SMNVEV (reference sequence). The CDR3 runs 18 residues. The V end was cut by 0 bases, the J end by 10 bases, with 27 bases between. CDR3 bases: TGTGCCAGCAGTTTATCGATAGGGGTTTACGGGGCCGGGGGAGGAGCTTTCTTT. It codes for CASSLSIGVYGAGGGAFF.

The V and J genes are TRBV6-6 and TRBJ2-7, with 8 bases that match TRBD1. The CDR3 covers 14 residues. The germline gives CDR1 MNHNY, CDR2 SVGAGI (reference sequence). V lost 0 bases and J lost 5; bases outside the gene matches: 3. CDR3 in amino acids: CASSYSRTGNEQYF. DNA for the CDR3: TGTGCCAGCAGTTACTCTCGGACAGGGAACGAGCAGTACTTC.

CDR3: CASRPTQGAYEQYF. The DNA for the CDR3 is TGTGCCAGCAGACCCACACAGGGGGCTTACGAGCAGTACTTC. The rearrangement links TRBV6-5 to TRBJ2-7, with TRBD1 identical over 9 bases. The CDR3 extends over 14 amino acids. V shed 6 bases, J shed 4 bases, and the junction held 7 bases outside the gene matches. The germline V gene has CDR1 MNHEY and CDR2 SVGAGI.

The chain couples TRBV29-1 to TRBJ2-2, with 7 bases aligning to TRBD1. The CDR3 loop spans 12 amino acids. Germline V CDR1 and CDR2: SQVTM, ANQGSEA. With V trimmed by 7 bases and J by 4 bases, 3 bases remained unmatched. As DNA, the CDR3 is TGCAGCGCGGGACAGACCACCGGGGAGCTGTTTTTT. Protein: CSAGQTTGELFF.